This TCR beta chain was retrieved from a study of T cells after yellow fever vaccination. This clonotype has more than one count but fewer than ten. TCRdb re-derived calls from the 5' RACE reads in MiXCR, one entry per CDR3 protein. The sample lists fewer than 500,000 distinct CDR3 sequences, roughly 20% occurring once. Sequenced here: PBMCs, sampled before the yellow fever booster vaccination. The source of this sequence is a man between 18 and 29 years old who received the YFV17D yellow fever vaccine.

This chain's CDR3 is CATSDPGTGNHQPQHF. DNA of the CDR3: TGTGCCACCAGTGATCCCGGGACAGGGAACCATCAGCCCCAGCATTTT. The chain couples TRBV24-1 to TRBJ1-5; 9 bases agree with TRBD1. This CDR3 contains 16 residues. The V gene end was trimmed by 3 bases and the J gene end by 5 bases; junction bases not matched to a gene: 7. The V gene's germline CDR1 is KGHDR and CDR2 SFDVKD.